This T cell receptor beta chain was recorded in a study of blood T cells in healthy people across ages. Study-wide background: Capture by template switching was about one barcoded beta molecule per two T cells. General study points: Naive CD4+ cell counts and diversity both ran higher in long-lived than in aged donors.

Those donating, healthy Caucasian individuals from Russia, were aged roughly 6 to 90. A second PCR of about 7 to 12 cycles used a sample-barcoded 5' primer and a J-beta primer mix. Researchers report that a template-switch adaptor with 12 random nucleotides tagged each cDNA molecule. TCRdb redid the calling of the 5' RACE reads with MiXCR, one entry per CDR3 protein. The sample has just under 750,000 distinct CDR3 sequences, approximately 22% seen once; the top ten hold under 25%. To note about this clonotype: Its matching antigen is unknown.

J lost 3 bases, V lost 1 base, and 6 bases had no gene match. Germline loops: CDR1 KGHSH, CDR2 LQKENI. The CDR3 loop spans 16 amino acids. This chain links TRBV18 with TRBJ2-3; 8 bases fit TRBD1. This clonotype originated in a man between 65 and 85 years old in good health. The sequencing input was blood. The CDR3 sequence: CASSPLDRAGTDTQYF. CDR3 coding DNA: TGTGCCAGCTCACCACTGGACAGGGCGGGGACAGATACGCAGTATTTT.